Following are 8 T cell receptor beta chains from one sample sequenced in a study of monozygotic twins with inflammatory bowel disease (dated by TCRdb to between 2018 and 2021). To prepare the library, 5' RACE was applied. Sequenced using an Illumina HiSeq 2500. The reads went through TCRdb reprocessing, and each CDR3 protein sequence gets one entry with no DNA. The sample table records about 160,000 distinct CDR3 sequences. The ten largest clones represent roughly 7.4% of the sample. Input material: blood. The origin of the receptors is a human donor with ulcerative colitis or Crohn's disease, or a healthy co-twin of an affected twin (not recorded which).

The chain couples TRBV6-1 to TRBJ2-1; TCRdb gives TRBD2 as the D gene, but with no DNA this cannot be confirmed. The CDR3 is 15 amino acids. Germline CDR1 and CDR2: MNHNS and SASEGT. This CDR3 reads CASSEAGQGGDEQFF.

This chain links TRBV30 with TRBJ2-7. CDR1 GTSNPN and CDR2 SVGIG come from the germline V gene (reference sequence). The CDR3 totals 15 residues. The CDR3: CAWSHLTKSHYEQYF.

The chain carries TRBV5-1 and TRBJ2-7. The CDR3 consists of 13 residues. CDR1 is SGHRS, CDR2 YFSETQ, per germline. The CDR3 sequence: CASSLLVAHEQYF.

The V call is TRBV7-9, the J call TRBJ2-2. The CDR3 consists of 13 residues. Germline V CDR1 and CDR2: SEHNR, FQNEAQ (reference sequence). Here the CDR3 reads CASSLQVHGELFF.

CDR3 amino acids: CASSLLSGGAVYEQYF. The gene calls are TRBV18 and TRBJ2-7; TCRdb's D gene call, TRBD2, goes unchecked for lack of DNA. The CDR3 is made up of 16 amino acids. Germline V gene data show CDR1 as KGHSH and CDR2 as LQKENI.

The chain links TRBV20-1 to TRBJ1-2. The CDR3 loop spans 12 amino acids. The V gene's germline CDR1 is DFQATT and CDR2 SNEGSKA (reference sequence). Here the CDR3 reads CSARFATYGYTF.

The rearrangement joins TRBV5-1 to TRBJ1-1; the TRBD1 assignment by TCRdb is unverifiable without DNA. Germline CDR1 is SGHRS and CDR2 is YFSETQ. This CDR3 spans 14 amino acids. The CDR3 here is CASSLGPGGTEAFF.

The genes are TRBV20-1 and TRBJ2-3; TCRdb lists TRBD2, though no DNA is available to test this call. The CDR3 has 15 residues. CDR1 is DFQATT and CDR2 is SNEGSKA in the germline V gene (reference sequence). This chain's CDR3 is CSARAGTSVTDTQYF.